A selection of T cell receptor beta chains follows, all from one sample in a study of control samples from healthy donors and cancer patients. Assay: immunoSEQ multiplex PCR; the TCRdb copy retains only in-frame clones and omits some. Of just over 20,000 clones in the sample, around 84% were seen once. Sequenced: PBMCs. The receptors originated from a man in his 60s with colorectal cancer. Each CDR3 is given with its conserved first and last residue. The D gene is left open where the match is weak.

D gene,V gene,CDR3 protein
.,TRBV2,CASRISNYEQYF
.,TRBV6-1,CASSEDFGPNQPQHF
TRBD1,TRBV11-2,CASSAYPGGTGELFF
.,TRBV15,CATSRVNSPLHF
.,TRBV6-5,CASSYSSGMGGYTF
TRBD1,TRBV6-5,CASSSTGIFSGNTIYF
.,TRBV9,CASTVGDTSYGYTF
.,TRBV12-3/TRBV12-4,CASSLTVDYGYTF
.,TRBV11-2,CASSMVTAFTDTQYF
.,TRBV29-1,CSVEGLGVDTQYF
TRBD1,TRBV11-2,CASSLAQGAQGGYTF
.,TRBV7-9,CASSFLGPNTEAFF
.,TRBV5-4,CASSLTTAMNTEAFF
TRBD1,TRBV30,CAWRDRAGTEAFF
.,TRBV2,CASSGQTWSYTF
.,TRBV19,CASREDGSYEQYF
.,TRBV7-9,CASSSLIPGLENYGYTF
.,TRBV7-6,CASSSTVSYEQYF
.,TRBV24-1,CATSDLTVNYGYTF
.,TRBV7-9,CASSSPLGPVSYEQYF
TRBD2,TRBV7-2,CASSLARAGGYNEQFF
.,TRBV5-5,CASSLVAGLYGYTF
.,TRBV19,CASTPFGSGANVLTF
.,TRBV6-6,CASSPVGNYGYTF
.,TRBV2,CASSVGGFTNSPLHF
.,TRBV6-5,CASSYSEGTGNTIYF
TRBD1,TRBV24-1,CATSGAGQGYGYTF
.,TRBV7-9,CASSLEGYNQPQHF
TRBD2,TRBV3-1/TRBV3-2,CASSQVLSGGPHNEQFF
TRBD1,TRBV7-2,CASSGRTGENQPQHF
.,TRBV13,CASSLGPEPQHF
TRBD1,TRBV23-1,CASSQSSRGHGYTF
TRBD1,TRBV9,CASSTGTGGWDTIYF
.,TRBV4-3,CASSQRTGRPEAFF
.,TRBV30,CAWSTGATNEKLFF
TRBD1,TRBV14,CASSQRQGNTEAFF
.,TRBV9,CASSVGAVSTDTQYF
.,TRBV3-1/TRBV3-2,CASSLGVTKNTEAFF
TRBD2,TRBV19,CASSISGGGEQFF